This T cell receptor (beta chain) was profiled in a study of blood T cell repertoires in COVID-19. CDR1 and CDR2 (germline): MNHEY, SVGAGI. The CDR3 has 14 residues. With 6 bases removed from V and 5 bases from J, the gap between germline ends came to 17 bases. The repertoire was sequenced with immunoSEQ multiplex PCR; TCRdb's copy has only in-frame clones and lacks some. This sample has roughly 220,000 clones, with around 83% found just once. Material for sequencing was PBMCs or T cells enriched from blood (not recorded which). The receptor comes from a woman aged 40 to 50 who had recovered from COVID-19. This chain links TRBV6-5 with TRBJ2-7; D possibly corresponds to TRBD2 (6 bases). This CDR3 reads CASRNGGPRNEQYF. The CDR3 DNA sequence: TGTGCCAGCAGAAACGGAGGGCCTCGGAACGAGCAGTACTTC.